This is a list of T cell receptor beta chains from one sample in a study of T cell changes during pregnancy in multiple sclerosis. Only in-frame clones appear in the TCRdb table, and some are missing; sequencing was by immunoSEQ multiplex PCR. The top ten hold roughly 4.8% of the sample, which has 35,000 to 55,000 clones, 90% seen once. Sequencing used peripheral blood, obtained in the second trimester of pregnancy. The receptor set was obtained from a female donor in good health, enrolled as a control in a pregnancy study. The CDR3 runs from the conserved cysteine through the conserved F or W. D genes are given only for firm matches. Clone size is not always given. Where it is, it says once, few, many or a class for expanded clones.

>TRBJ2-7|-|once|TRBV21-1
CASSNHRGRGYYEQYF
TGTGCCAGCAGCAATCACAGGGGTAGGGGCTACTACGAGCAGTACTTC
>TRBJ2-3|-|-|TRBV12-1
CASSCWTGPTPRFCTDTQYF
TGTGCCAGCAGCTGTTGGACAGGGCCAACGCCACGTTTCTGCACAGATACGCAGTATTTT
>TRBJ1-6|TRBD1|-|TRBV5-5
CASSLDRGGSPLHF
TGTGCCAGCAGCTTGGACAGGGGAGGCTCACCCCTCCACTTT
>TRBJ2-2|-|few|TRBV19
CASSTSARNTGELFF
TGTGCCAGTAGTACTAGCGCGAGGAACACCGGGGAGCTGTTTTTT
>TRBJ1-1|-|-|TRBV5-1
CASSLYDRGRTGTEAFF
TGCGCCAGCAGCTTGTACGACAGAGGGAGGACGGGCACTGAAGCTTTCTTT
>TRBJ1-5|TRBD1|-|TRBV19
CASSPGQVPPQHF
TGTGCCAGTAGCCCCGGACAGGTCCCGCCCCAGCATTTT
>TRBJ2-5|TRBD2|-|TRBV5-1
CASSLGGKRGKETQYF
TGCGCCAGCAGCTTGGGGGGGAAGCGGGGGAAAGAGACCCAGTACTTC
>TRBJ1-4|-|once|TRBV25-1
CASSGMRPTNEKLFF
TGTGCCAGCAGTGGTATGCGGCCAACTAATGAAAAACTGTTTTTT
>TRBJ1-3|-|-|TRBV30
CAWTLRGNTIYF
TGTGCCTGGACCCTACGAGGAAACACCATATATTTT
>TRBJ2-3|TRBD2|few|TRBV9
CASSVSGTSGPGTDTQYF
TGTGCCAGCAGCGTTAGTGGGACTAGCGGGCCCGGCACAGATACGCAGTATTTT
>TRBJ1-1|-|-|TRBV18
CASSPGEAQGAFF
TGTGCCAGCTCACCCGGAGAGGCACAGGGAGCTTTCTTT
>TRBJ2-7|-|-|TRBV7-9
CASSPLVAEPYEQYF
TGTGCCAGCAGCCCGCTCGTCGCGGAGCCCTACGAGCAGTACTTC
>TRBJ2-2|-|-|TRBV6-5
CASSYSGRANTGELFF
TGTGCCAGCAGTTACTCAGGGAGAGCGAACACCGGGGAGCTGTTTTTT
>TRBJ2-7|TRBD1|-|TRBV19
CASSRTGGKYEQYF
TGTGCCAGTAGTAGGACAGGGGGCAAGTACGAGCAGTACTTC
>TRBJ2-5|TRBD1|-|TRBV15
CATRKDRGVGQETQYF
TGTGCCACTAGAAAAGACAGGGGGGTTGGCCAAGAGACCCAGTACTTC
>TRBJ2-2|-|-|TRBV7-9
CASSLSRAAGELFF
TGTGCCAGCAGCTTAAGCAGGGCGGCCGGGGAGCTGTTTTTT
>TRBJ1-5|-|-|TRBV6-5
CASSRTRGQPQHF
TGTGCCAGCAGCAGAACAAGGGGCCAGCCCCAGCATTTT
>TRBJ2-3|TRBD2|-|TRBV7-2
CASSPGAGADTQYF
TGTGCCAGCAGCCCGGGAGCGGGGGCAGATACGCAGTATTTT
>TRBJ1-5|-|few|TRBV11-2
CASSYSGSSNQPQHF
TGTGCCAGCAGCTATTCAGGGTCAAGCAATCAGCCCCAGCATTTT
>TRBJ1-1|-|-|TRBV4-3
CASSRREAGDTEAFF
TGCGCCAGCAGCCGAAGAGAAGCAGGGGACACTGAAGCTTTCTTT
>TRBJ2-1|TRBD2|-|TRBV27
CASSRSLAGSYNEQFF
TGTGCCAGCAGCAGATCGCTAGCGGGGTCCTACAATGAGCAGTTCTTC
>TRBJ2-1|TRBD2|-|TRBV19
CASSLGLADYNEQFF
TGTGCCAGTAGCCTGGGACTAGCGGACTACAATGAGCAGTTCTTC
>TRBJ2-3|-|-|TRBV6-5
CASSYRSGWTRGQYF
TGTGCCAGCAGTTACCGATCAGGGTGGACGCGGGGGCAGTATTTT
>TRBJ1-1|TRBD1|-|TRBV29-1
CSLGQGNTEAFF
TGCAGCTTGGGACAGGGGAACACTGAAGCTTTCTTT
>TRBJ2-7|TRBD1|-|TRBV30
CAWRKPRGHEQYF
TGTGCCTGGAGAAAGCCAAGGGGGCACGAGCAGTACTTC
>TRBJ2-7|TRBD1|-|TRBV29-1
CSVSRDRALSYEQYF
TGCAGCGTTAGCAGGGACAGGGCCCTTTCCTACGAGCAGTACTTC
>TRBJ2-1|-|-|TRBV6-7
CASSYKRRALLAHNEQFF
TGTGCCAGCAGTTATAAGCGCCGCGCCTTGCTAGCCCACAATGAGCAGTTCTTC
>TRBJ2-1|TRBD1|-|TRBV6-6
CASSRTGDNEQFF
TGTGCCAGCAGTCGGACAGGGGACAATGAGCAGTTCTTC
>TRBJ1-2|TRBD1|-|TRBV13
CASSSGGRDYGYTF
TGTGCCAGCAGCTCAGGGGGCAGAGACTATGGCTACACCTTC
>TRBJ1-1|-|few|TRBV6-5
CASSYSRNTEAFF
TGTGCCAGCAGTTACTCGAGGAACACTGAAGCTTTCTTT
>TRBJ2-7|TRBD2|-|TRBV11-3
CASSSGLAGYYEQYF
TGTGCCAGCAGCTCGGGACTAGCGGGGTACTACGAGCAGTACTTC
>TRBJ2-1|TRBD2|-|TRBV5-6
CASSPLGAGVVHEQFF
TGTGCCAGCAGCCCCCTCGGAGCGGGAGTGGTCCATGAGCAGTTCTTC
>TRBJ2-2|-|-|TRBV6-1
CASSEDFTGELFF
TGTGCCAGCAGTGAAGACTTCACCGGGGAGCTGTTTTTT
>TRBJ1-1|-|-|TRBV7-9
CASSRTLNTEAFF
TGTGCCAGCAGCCGGACTCTGAACACTGAAGCTTTCTTT
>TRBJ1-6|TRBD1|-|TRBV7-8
CASSLETGGWSPLHF
TGTGCCAGCAGCCTAGAGACAGGGGGCTGGTCACCCCTCCACTTT
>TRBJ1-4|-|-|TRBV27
CASSPAQGPNEKLFF
TGTGCCAGCAGTCCTGCACAGGGCCCTAATGAAAAACTGTTTTTT
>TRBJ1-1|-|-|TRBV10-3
CAIKRDSNTEAFF
TGTGCCATCAAGCGGGACTCGAACACTGAAGCTTTCTTT
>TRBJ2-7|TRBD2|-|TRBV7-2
CASSPGLAGRPYEQYF
TGTGCCAGCAGCCCGGGACTAGCGGGACGACCCTACGAGCAGTACTTC
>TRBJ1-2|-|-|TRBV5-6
CASSLGEVFAYGYTF
TGTGCCAGCAGCCTCGGGGAGGTTTTCGCCTATGGCTACACCTTC
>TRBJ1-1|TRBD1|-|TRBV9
CASSVTGTGGAEAFF
TGTGCCAGCAGCGTAACGGGGACAGGGGGGGCTGAAGCTTTCTTT
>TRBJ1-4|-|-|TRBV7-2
CASALFGEKLFF
TGTGCCAGCGCTCTTTTCGGGGAAAAACTGTTTTTT
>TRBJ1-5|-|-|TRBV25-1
CASSGTQGTAWGNQPQHF
TGTGCCAGCAGTGGGACCCAGGGGACCGCCTGGGGCAATCAGCCCCAGCATTTT
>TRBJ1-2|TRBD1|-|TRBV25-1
CASSEYDRGSYTF
TGTGCCAGCAGTGAATACGACAGGGGGAGCTACACCTTC
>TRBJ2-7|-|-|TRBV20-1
CSARQDYEQYF
TGCAGTGCTAGACAGGACTACGAGCAGTACTTC
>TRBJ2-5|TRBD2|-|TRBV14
CASSQLIAGGETQYF
TGTGCCAGCAGCCAACTCATAGCGGGAGGAGAGACCCAGTACTTC
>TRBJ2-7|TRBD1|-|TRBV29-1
CSVTTGGGEQYF
TGCAGCGTCACAACAGGGGGCGGCGAGCAGTACTTC
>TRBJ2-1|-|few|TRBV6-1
CASNLGAYNEQFF
TGTGCCAGCAACCTCGGGGCCTACAATGAGCAGTTCTTC
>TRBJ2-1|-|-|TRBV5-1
CASSLEQGTYNEQFF
TGCGCCAGCAGCTTGGAGCAGGGAACCTACAATGAGCAGTTCTTC